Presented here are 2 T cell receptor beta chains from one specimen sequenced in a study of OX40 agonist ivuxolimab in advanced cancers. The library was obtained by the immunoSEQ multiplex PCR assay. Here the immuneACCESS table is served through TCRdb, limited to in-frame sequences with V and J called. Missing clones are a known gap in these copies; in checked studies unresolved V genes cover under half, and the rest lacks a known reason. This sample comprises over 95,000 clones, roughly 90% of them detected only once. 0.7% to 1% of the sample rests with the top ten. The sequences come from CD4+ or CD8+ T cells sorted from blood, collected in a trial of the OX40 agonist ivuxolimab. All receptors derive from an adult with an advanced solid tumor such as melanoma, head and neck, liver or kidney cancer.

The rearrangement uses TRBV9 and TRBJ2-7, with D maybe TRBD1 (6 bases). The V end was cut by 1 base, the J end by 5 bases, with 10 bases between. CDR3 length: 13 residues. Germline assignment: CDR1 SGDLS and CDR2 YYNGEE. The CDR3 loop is CASSVSTGNEQYF. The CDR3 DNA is TGTGCCAGCAGCGTATCGACAGGCAACGAGCAGTACTTC. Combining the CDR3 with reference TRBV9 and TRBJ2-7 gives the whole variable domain DSGVTQTPKHLITATGQRVTLRCSPRSGDLSVYWYQQSLDQGLQFLIQYYNGEERAKGNILERFSAQQFPDLHSELNLSSLELGDSALYFCASSVSTGNEQYFGPGTRLTVT.

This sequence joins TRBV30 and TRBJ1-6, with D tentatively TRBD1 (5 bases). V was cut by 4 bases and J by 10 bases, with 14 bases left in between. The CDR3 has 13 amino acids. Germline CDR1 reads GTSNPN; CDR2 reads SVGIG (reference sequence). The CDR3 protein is CAWNRGAGSPLHF. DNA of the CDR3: TGTGCCTGGAATCGGGGCGCAGGGTCACCCCTCCACTTT.